The 11 T cell receptor beta chains presented below share a single source sample, sequenced in a study of shared clonotypes between healthy human individuals. Clones were read by immunoSEQ multiplex PCR, and TCRdb kept only the in-frame ones, dropping some. This sample has roughly 1.4 million clones; approximately 98.5% occur once, and the top ten carry under 0.45%. The sample comprised naive CD4+ T cells sorted from blood. Indicated subset: CD45RA+ positively selected. These receptors were taken from a young man in good health.

The chain's CDR3 is CATSGSSVTDTQYF. Here the CDR3 DNA reads TGTGCCACCAGCGGTAGTTCGGTCACAGATACGCAGTATTTT. The chain recombines TRBV15 with TRBJ2-3; D ambiguous. The CDR3 covers 14 residues. The ends were cut back, 5 bases at V and 2 bases at J, with 11 bases in the middle. Germline CDR1 is LNHNV and CDR2 is YYDKDF (reference sequence).

Of note for this clone: Other DNA sequences within the sample encode an identical CDR3. J is TRBJ1-1 and V is TRBV6-5, with D possibly matching TRBD1 (6 bases). The CDR3 loop spans 14 amino acids. Trimming removed 4 bases at V and 1 base at J, with 10 bases between. Looked up from germline, CDR1 is MNHEY and CDR2 is SVGAGI. This CDR3 is CASSLRGTNTEAFF. CDR3 in DNA: TGTGCCAGCAGTTTAAGGGGGACGAACACTGAAGCTTTCTTT.

This chain uses TRBV6-5 with TRBJ2-3; D is ambiguous. This CDR3 is built from 14 residues. V lost 2 bases to trimming and J lost 10 bases, with 16 bases between them. From germline, CDR1 is MNHEY and CDR2 SVGAGI. The CDR3 nucleotides read TGTGCCAGCAGTTACGACGGAACTCTGGGCCCGCAGTATTTT. As protein: CASSYDGTLGPQYF.

The chain joins TRBV7-2 to TRBJ1-1; a possible D gene is TRBD1 (6 bases). V was cut by 3 bases and J by 7 bases, with 15 bases left in between. The CDR3 runs to 14 residues. Germline V CDR1 and CDR2: SGHTA, FQGNSA. The CDR3 sequence: CASSFGGPGGEAFF. CDR3 bases: TGTGCCAGCAGCTTTGGGGGGCCGGGAGGTGAAGCTTTCTTT. The full variable domain, with the rest looked up from reference TRBV7-2 and TRBJ1-1, is GAGVSQSPSNKVTEKGKDVELRCDPISGHTALYWYRQSLGQGLEFLIYFQGNSAPDKSGLPSDRFSAERTGGSVSTLTIQRTQQEDSAVYLCASSFGGPGGEAFFGQGTRLTVV.

V gene TRBV18 combines with J gene TRBJ1-5; no firm D call. The CDR3 covers 13 residues. From germline, CDR1 is KGHSH and CDR2 LQKENI. V was clipped by 3 bases and J by 7 bases, with 10 bases between them. As DNA, the CDR3 is TGTGCCAGCTCACCTGATCCCGGACAGCCCCAGCATTTT. As protein: CASSPDPGQPQHF.

This clone was observed once. The chain is built from TRBV6-6 and TRBJ1-3; D uncertain. CDR1 is MNHNY and CDR2 is SVGAGI in the germline V gene (reference sequence). Trimming pared 4 bases from V and 5 bases from J, leaving 3 bases between. CDR3 length: 11 residues. The CDR3 protein is CASSSRNTIYF. CDR3 DNA: TGTGCCAGCAGTTCTCGAAACACCATATATTTT.

V and J are TRBV7-2 and TRBJ2-7; 8 bases line up with TRBD1. This CDR3 contains 15 residues. Germline V gene lookup returns CDR1 SGHTA and CDR2 FQGNSA. Trimming cost V 7 bases and J 3 bases; bases outside gene matches: 11. The CDR3 bases are TGTGCCAGCACCAGGGACAGGCTTGCTCACTACGAGCAGTACTTC. It codes for CASTRDRLAHYEQYF. The variable domain in full, completed from reference TRBV7-2 and TRBJ2-7, reads GAGVSQSPSNKVTEKGKDVELRCDPISGHTALYWYRQSLGQGLEFLIYFQGNSAPDKSGLPSDRFSAERTGGSVSTLTIQRTQQEDSAVYLCASTRDRLAHYEQYFGPGTRLTVT.

V usage is TRBV2 and J usage is TRBJ1-2; maybe TRBD1 (6 bases). CDR1 SNHLY and CDR2 FYNNEI come from the germline V gene. The ends were cut back, 3 bases at V and 7 bases at J, with 18 bases in the middle. The CDR3 is 15 amino acids. In DNA form, the CDR3 reads TGTGCCAGCAGTGACGTCGGACAGTCCCCGCTTGGCTACACCTTC. As protein: CASSDVGQSPLGYTF.

The table lists this clone with a count of one. This sequence joins TRBV18 and TRBJ2-1, with TRBD1 as a possible D gene (6 bases). The CDR3 length is 13 residues. The V gene lost 3 bases and the J gene lost 10 bases, with 13 bases spanning the gap. Germline CDR1 reads KGHSH; CDR2 reads LQKENI. Here the CDR3 DNA reads TGTGCCAGCTCACCCACGGACGGGACAGAGCAGTTCTTC. This sequence encodes CASSPTDGTEQFF.

This chain uses TRBV7-9 with TRBJ2-1; 9 bases line up with TRBD1. Germline CDR1 reads SEHNR; CDR2 reads FQNEAQ (reference sequence). V lost 5 bases and J lost 6; bases outside the gene matches: 8. CDR3 length: 15 amino acids. DNA of the CDR3: TGTGCCAGCAGCACAGGAGGGGACAGGGCCAATGAGCAGTTCTTC. It translates to CASSTGGDRANEQFF.

V gene TRBV7-7 combines with J gene TRBJ2-1; D not certain. Trimming removed 5 bases from V and 8 bases from J, with 13 bases in between. The CDR3 runs 13 residues. Looked up from germline, CDR1 is SSHAT and CDR2 is FNYEAQ (reference sequence). In DNA form, the CDR3 reads TGTGCCAGCAGCGCCTATACCAGCGATGAGCAGTTCTTC. The encoded protein is CASSAYTSDEQFF.